These T cell receptor beta chains were read from a single sample in a study of blood T cell repertoires in COVID-19. The table came from immunoSEQ multiplex PCR; TCRdb's copy has only in-frame clones and leaves some out. The sample has 210,000 or so clones, about 84% seen once. The material sequenced was PBMCs or T cells enriched from blood (not recorded which). Receptor source: a man aged 30 to 39 with acute COVID-19. CDR3s include the opening cysteine and the closing phenylalanine or tryptophan. The D gene is left open where the match is weak.

v_gene,j_gene,d_gene,CDR3aa,CDR3nt
TRBV19,TRBJ1-1,TRBD1,CASSSGTAYTEAFF,TGTGCCAGTAGTTCCGGGACAGCGTACACTGAAGCTTTCTTT
TRBV28,TRBJ1-5,.,CASSFAGNQPQHF,TGTGCCAGCAGTTTTGCAGGTAATCAGCCCCAGCATTTT
TRBV25-1,TRBJ1-1,.,CASREQGNTEAFF,TGTGCCAGCAGGGAACAGGGGAACACTGAAGCTTTCTTT
TRBV29-1,TRBJ1-1,.,CSVAPGNTEAFF,TGCAGCGTAGCCCCAGGGAACACTGAAGCTTTCTTT
TRBV3-1/TRBV3-2,TRBJ1-2,TRBD1,CASSQRDRANYGYTF,TGTGCCAGCAGCCAAAGGGACAGGGCGAACTATGGCTACACCTTC
TRBV29-1,TRBJ1-1,.,CSVDPRDGNTEAFF,TGCAGCGTTGATCCCAGGGATGGGAACACTGAAGCTTTCTTT
TRBV5-1,TRBJ2-5,.,CASSLGLGGETQYF,TGCGCCAGCAGCTTGGGACTTGGTGGGGAGACCCAGTACTTC
TRBV2,TRBJ2-2,TRBD2,CASSLGLATGELFF,TGTGCCAGCAGCTTGGGACTAGCCACCGGGGAGCTGTTTTTT
TRBV7-3,TRBJ1-1,.,CASSLTGTTEAFF,TGTGCCAGCAGCTTAACAGGGACAACTGAAGCTTTCTTT
TRBV7-2,TRBJ1-2,.,CASSLGYRAGYGYTF,TGTGCCAGCAGCTTAGGGTACAGGGCAGGCTATGGCTACACCTTC
TRBV5-4,TRBJ2-3,.,CASSPVAGLTDTQYF,TGTGCCAGCAGCCCTGTGGCTGGGCTTACAGATACGCAGTATTTT
TRBV5-4,TRBJ2-2,TRBD1,CASSRVPQGADGELFF,TGTGCCAGCAGCCGCGTTCCTCAGGGGGCTGACGGGGAGCTGTTTTTT